The 25 T cell receptor beta chains given below trace back to one sample, sequenced in a study of blood T cell repertoires in COVID-19. Clones were read by immunoSEQ multiplex PCR, and TCRdb kept only the in-frame ones, dropping some. The sample shows 170,000 or so clones, about 80% of them seen only once. Sequenced material: peripheral blood. The receptor set was obtained from a man in his 70s with active or convalescent COVID-19.

The V call is TRBV10-3, the J call TRBJ2-3; TRBD2 matches 7 bases. Unmatched junction bases numbered 13, after V lost 2 bases and J lost 2 bases. Germline CDR1 and CDR2: ENHRY and SYGVKD. There are 18 residues in the CDR3. The CDR3 loop is CAISEGVAGALSTDTQYF. CDR3 sequence (DNA): TGTGCCATCAGTGAGGGAGTAGCGGGTGCGCTATCCACAGATACGCAGTATTTT.

The chain combines TRBV27 with TRBJ2-3; D is perhaps TRBD2 (6 bases). Germline CDR1 reads MNHEY; CDR2 reads SMNVEV (reference sequence). The CDR3 has 15 amino acids. Trimming shortened V by 6 bases and J by 1 base, and 14 bases separated the two germline ends. The CDR3 coding sequence is TGTGCCAGCAGGTACTCCGGGGAGGGCACAGATACGCAGTATTTT. It is translated as CASRYSGEGTDTQYF.

The V and J genes are TRBV11-2 and TRBJ2-7; D is possibly TRBD1 (6 bases). Germline CDR1 is SGHAT and CDR2 is FQNNGV. V lost 5 bases to trimming and J lost 9 bases, with 17 bases between them. CDR3 length: 13 amino acids. CDR3 nucleotide sequence: TGTGCCAGCAGCCCAGGGCAGGGGAATGGGCAGTACTTC. Protein: CASSPGQGNGQYF.

This chain links TRBV6-5 with TRBJ1-2; 10 positions match TRBD1. V dropped 5 bases and J dropped 5; count of bases not matched to a gene: 8. The CDR3 contains 15 residues. From germline, CDR1 is MNHEY and CDR2 SVGAGI. The CDR3 protein is CASSPRQGAGYGYTF. The CDR3 DNA is TGTGCCAGCAGTCCACGACAGGGGGCAGGGTATGGCTACACCTTC.

This rearrangement joins TRBV6-5 to TRBJ2-1; D remains ambiguous. Per germline, CDR1 MNHEY and CDR2 SVGAGI. The CDR3 consists of 14 residues. Trimming pared 2 bases from V and 9 bases from J, leaving 14 bases between. CDR3 region: CASSYVREVSEQFF. The CDR3 DNA follows: TGTGCCAGCAGTTACGTCCGCGAGGTTAGTGAGCAGTTCTTC.

The V call is TRBV9, the J call TRBJ2-1, with 13 nucleotides matching TRBD2. This CDR3 spans 21 amino acids. Germline trimming cut 4 bases from V and 0 bases from J; bases unmatched to any gene: 16. Germline V gene data show CDR1 as SGDLS and CDR2 as YYNGEE. The CDR3 region is CASSYLSGTSGDHSSYNEQFF. The CDR3 coding sequence is TGTGCCAGCAGCTACCTCAGCGGGACTAGCGGGGACCATAGCTCCTACAATGAGCAGTTCTTC. Drawing the rest from reference TRBV9 and TRBJ2-1, the complete variable domain is DSGVTQTPKHLITATGQRVTLRCSPRSGDLSVYWYQQSLDQGLQFLIQYYNGEERAKGNILERFSAQQFPDLHSELNLSSLELGDSALYFCASSYLSGTSGDHSSYNEQFFGPGTRLTVL.

Here the CDR3 DNA reads TGTGCCAGCAGCTTAGGAGTCGACAGGGCAGCTTTCTTT. Residues: CASSLGVDRAAFF. The chain has TRBV7-2 and TRBJ1-1; 7 nucleotides agree with TRBD1. The CDR3 sequence is 13 residues long. J lost 10 bases, V lost 1 base, and 6 bases had no gene match. The germline gives CDR1 SGHTA, CDR2 FQGNSA.

This clone has just a few counts. The chain joins TRBV4-2 to TRBJ2-1; 7 bases are shared with TRBD2. This CDR3 spans 17 amino acids. CDR1 LGHNA and CDR2 YNFKEQ come from the germline V gene. After removal of 2 bases from V and 7 bases from J, the junction contained 14 bases not matched to a gene. The CDR3 DNA is TGTGCCAGCAGCCAACCCTATGGTGGCGGGAGTTTGAATGAGCAGTTCTTC. Translation gives CASSQPYGGGSLNEQFF.

Concerning this clone: The junction departs from germline at one end; a sequencing error may be responsible. The V call is TRBV3-1 (or the pseudogene TRBV3-2), the J call TRBJ1-6, with D hard to call. This CDR3 comprises 12 residues. Germline V gives CDR1 LGHDT, CDR2 YNNKEL (reference sequence). The CDR3 DNA reads as TGTGCCAGCAGCCAAGCCTTGGGCCCCCCCCACTTT. Amino acids: CASSQALGPPHF.

J is TRBJ2-7 and V is TRBV27; 7 positions match TRBD2. CDR1 MNHEY and CDR2 SMNVEV come from the germline V gene (reference sequence). The CDR3 is made up of 15 amino acids. V shed 4 bases and J 3 bases; nucleotides not matched to a gene: 9. The CDR3 reads CASSSIGGTHYEQYF. CDR3 nucleotide sequence: TGTGCCAGCAGTTCAATCGGGGGGACTCACTACGAGCAGTACTTC.

This clone was seen more than once but under ten times. This chain joins TRBV5-1 and TRBJ2-2; TRBD1 aligns across 7 bases. V shed 5 bases and J 5 bases; nucleotides not matched to a gene: 6. Germline CDR1 SGHRS, CDR2 YFSETQ. The CDR3 spans 14 residues. The CDR3 reads CASRPRGTTGELFF. CDR3 nucleotide sequence: TGCGCCAGCAGGCCCAGGGGGACAACCGGGGAGCTGTTTTTT.

The chain has TRBV5-1 and TRBJ1-1, with D possibly being TRBD1 (5 bases). Germline CDR1 and CDR2: SGHRS and YFSETQ. This CDR3 region has 14 residues. Trimming pared 2 bases from V and 4 bases from J, leaving 12 bases between. The CDR3 sequence: CASSFGTLGTEAFF. CDR3 bases: TGCGCCAGCAGCTTCGGGACTTTAGGCACTGAAGCTTTCTTT.

This clone was counted only a few times. The chain couples TRBV7-9 to TRBJ1-6, with 9 nucleotides matching TRBD1. The germline gives CDR1 SEHNR, CDR2 FQNEAQ (reference sequence). The CDR3 consists of 15 residues. Trimming cost V 3 bases and J 11 bases; bases outside gene matches: 8. CDR3 nucleotides: TGTGCCAGCAGCTTTTCCGGGACAGGGTACGCACCCCTCCACTTT. Translation gives CASSFSGTGYAPLHF.

The chain couples TRBV3-1 (or the pseudogene TRBV3-2) to TRBJ1-2, with 10 bases matching TRBD1. The CDR3 is made up of 16 amino acids. Germline CDR1 LGHDT, CDR2 YNNKEL (reference sequence). V dropped 4 bases and J dropped 4; count of bases not matched to a gene: 9. The CDR3 region is CASSLRTGGTSYGYTF. The CDR3 nucleotides read TGTGCCAGCAGCCTAAGGACAGGGGGGACTTCCTATGGCTACACCTTC.

This clone was recorded a few times. The chain uses TRBV9 and TRBJ1-3; 8 bases are shared with TRBD1. This CDR3 region has 18 residues. CDR1 SGDLS and CDR2 YYNGEE come from the germline V gene. The V and J ends lost 2 bases and 2 bases, in that order; junction bases with no gene match: 12. The CDR3 here is CASSVGQGKTRPGNTIYF. In DNA form, the CDR3 reads TGTGCCAGCAGCGTCGGACAGGGAAAAACTAGGCCTGGAAACACCATATATTTT.

CDR3 DNA sequence: TGTGCCAGCAGCCCTCGGGGAGGGGGCACCGGGGAGCTGTTTTTT. It encodes CASSPRGGGTGELFF. This sequence joins TRBV4-2 and TRBJ2-2, with D maybe TRBD2 (7 bases). Trimming took off 4 bases at V and 4 bases at J, with 13 bases between the two ends. This CDR3 region has 15 residues. CDR1 and CDR2 (germline): LGHNA, YNFKEQ.

DNA for the CDR3: TGCGCCAGCTCTTATTCCTTGAACACTGAAGCTTTCTTT. It is translated as CASSYSLNTEAFF. This chain connects TRBV4-3 to TRBJ1-1; no firm D call. Between the trimmed V and J ends, which lost 8 bases and 0 bases, there was a span of 10 bases. Germline CDR1 and CDR2: LGHNA and YSLEER. The CDR3 has 13 residues.

The rearrangement links TRBV25-1 to TRBJ2-5; 7 positions match TRBD1. After removal of 3 bases from V and 5 bases from J, the junction contained 6 bases not matched to a gene. The germline V gene encodes CDR1 MGHDK and CDR2 SYGVNS. The CDR3 spans 14 residues. The CDR3 loop is CASSDTGARETQYF. CDR3 nucleotides: TGTGCCAGCAGTGATACAGGGGCCCGGGAGACCCAGTACTTC.

The V gene is TRBV7-9, the J gene TRBJ1-5; D is perhaps TRBD1 (5 bases). CDR1 is SEHNR, CDR2 FQNEAQ, per germline (reference sequence). Trimming pared 5 bases from V and 4 bases from J, leaving 12 bases between. CDR3 length: 14 amino acids. The CDR3 reads CASSPGGGNQPQHF. The DNA of the CDR3 is TGTGCCAGCAGCCCCGGGGGGGGTAATCAGCCCCAGCATTTT.

This clone has more than one count but fewer than ten. The gene calls are TRBV29-1 and TRBJ2-7; 8 positions agree with TRBD2. The CDR3 covers 12 residues. CDR1 is SQVTM, CDR2 ANQGSEA, per germline. V gave up 7 bases and J gave up 7 bases; unmatched junction bases: 9. The chain's CDR3 is CSGGLEHGEQYF. CDR3 DNA sequence: TGCAGCGGGGGACTAGAGCACGGGGAGCAGTACTTC.

The rearrangement uses TRBV11-2 and TRBJ2-7; D not resolved. The CDR3 is 15 residues long. Per germline, CDR1 SGHAT and CDR2 FQNNGV. The V end lost 0 bases, the J end lost 2 bases, and 11 bases lay between the germline ends. The CDR3 bases are TGTGCCAGCAGCTTAGATTGGTCCTCGGCCTACGAGCAGTACTTC. The encoded protein is CASSLDWSSAYEQYF.

The chain has TRBV2 and TRBJ1-2; unclear D gene. Germline CDR1 is SNHLY and CDR2 is FYNNEI. V was shortened by 1 base and J by 0 bases, with 15 bases between the two germline ends. This CDR3 comprises 17 residues. CDR3 sequence (DNA): TGTGCCAGCAGTGAAGGAGGGATAGGGCTAGCTAACTATGGCTACACCTTC. Protein product: CASSEGGIGLANYGYTF.

The chain recombines TRBV20-1 with TRBJ2-7; D perhaps matches TRBD2 (6 bases). Germline V gives CDR1 DFQATT, CDR2 SNEGSKA (reference sequence). V was cut by 6 bases and J by 0 bases, with 15 bases left in between. The CDR3 runs 14 residues. Written as DNA, the CDR3 is TGCAGTGCCAGTGGTGGGGGGAGCTCCTACGAGCAGTACTTC. Translation gives CSASGGGSSYEQYF.

J is TRBJ2-7 and V is TRBV29-1; 8 nucleotides line up with TRBD1. The ends lost 7 bases at V and 0 bases at J; junction bases unmatched: 2. The CDR3 loop spans 12 amino acids. Germline V gene sequence: CDR1 SQVTM, CDR2 ANQGSEA. In DNA, the CDR3 is TGCAGCGCGGGACAGGACTCCTACGAGCAGTACTTC. It encodes CSAGQDSYEQYF.

CDR3 residues: CASSILGTVNTEAFF. The CDR3 nucleotides read TGTGCCAGCAGCATCCTCGGGACAGTAAACACTGAAGCTTTCTTT. The chain links TRBV28 to TRBJ1-1; 7 nucleotides match TRBD1. This CDR3 spans 15 amino acids. CDR1 MDHEN and CDR2 SYDVKM come from the germline V gene. Trimming at V came to 6 bases and at J to 2 bases, leaving 9 bases not matched to a gene.